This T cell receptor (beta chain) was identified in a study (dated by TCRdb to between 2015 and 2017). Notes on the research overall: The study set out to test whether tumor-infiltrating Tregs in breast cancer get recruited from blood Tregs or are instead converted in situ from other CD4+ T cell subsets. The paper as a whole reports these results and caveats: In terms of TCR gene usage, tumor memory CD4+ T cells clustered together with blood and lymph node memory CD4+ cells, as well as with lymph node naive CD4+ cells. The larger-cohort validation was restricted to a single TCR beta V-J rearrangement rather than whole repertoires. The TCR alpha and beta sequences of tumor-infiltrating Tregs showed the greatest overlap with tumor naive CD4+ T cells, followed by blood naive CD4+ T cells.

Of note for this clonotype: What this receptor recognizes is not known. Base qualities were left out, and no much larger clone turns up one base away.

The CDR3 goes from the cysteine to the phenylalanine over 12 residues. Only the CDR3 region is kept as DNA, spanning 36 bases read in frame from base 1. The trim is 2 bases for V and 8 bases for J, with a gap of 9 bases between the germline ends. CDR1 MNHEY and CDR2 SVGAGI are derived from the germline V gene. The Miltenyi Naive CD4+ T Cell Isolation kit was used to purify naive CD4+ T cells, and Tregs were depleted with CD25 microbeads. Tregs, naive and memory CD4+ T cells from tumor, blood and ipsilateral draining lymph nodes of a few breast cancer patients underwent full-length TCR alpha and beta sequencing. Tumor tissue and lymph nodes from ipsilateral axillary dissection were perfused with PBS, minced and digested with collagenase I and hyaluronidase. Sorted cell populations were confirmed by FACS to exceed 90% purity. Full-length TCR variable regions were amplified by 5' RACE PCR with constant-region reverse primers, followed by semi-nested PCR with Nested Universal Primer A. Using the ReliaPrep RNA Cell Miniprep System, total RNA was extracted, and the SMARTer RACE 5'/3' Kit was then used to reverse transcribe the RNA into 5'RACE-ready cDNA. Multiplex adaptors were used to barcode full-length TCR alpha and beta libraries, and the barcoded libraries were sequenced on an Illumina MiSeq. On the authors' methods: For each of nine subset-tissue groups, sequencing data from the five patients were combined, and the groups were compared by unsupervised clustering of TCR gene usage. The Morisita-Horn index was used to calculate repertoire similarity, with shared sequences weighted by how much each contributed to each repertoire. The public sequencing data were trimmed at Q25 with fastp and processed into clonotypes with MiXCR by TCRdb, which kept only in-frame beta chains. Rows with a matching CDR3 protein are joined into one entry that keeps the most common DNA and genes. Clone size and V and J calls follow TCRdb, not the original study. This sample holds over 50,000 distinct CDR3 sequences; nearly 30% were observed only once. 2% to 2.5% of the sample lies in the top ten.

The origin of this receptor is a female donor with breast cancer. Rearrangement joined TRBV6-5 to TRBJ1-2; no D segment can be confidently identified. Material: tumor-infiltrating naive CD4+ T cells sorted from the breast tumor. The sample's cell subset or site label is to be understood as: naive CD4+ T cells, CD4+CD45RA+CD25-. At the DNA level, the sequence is TGTGCCAGCAGTTACAGGGTTGGCGGCTACACCTTC. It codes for CASSYRVGGYTF.